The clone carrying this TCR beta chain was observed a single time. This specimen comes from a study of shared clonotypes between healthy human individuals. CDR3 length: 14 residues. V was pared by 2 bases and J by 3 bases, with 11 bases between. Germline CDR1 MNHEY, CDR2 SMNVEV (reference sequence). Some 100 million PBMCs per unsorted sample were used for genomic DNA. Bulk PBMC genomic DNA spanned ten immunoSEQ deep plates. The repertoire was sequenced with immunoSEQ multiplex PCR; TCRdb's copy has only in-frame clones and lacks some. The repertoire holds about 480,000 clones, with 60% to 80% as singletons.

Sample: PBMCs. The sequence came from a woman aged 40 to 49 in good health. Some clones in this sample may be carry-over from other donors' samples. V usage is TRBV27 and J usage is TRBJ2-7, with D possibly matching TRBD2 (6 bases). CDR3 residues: CASSLRAGGYEQYF. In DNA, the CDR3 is TGTGCCAGCAGTTTAAGAGCCGGGGGCTACGAGCAGTACTTC.